The 20 T cell receptor beta chains below all came from one sample that was sequenced in a study of blood T cell repertoires in COVID-19 (dated by TCRdb to the early 2020s). Library prep was done by the immunoSEQ multiplex PCR assay. Held by TCRdb, this immuneACCESS table contains in-frame sequences only and omits some clones. Under half of the omission traces to an unresolved V gene where checked; the cause of the rest is unknown. This sample has more than 150,000 clones in its table, and about four fifths of those were observed once. Roughly 12% of the sample lies in the top ten. Material: peripheral blood. These receptors all come from a woman at least 80 years old with COVID-19, enrolled during active disease.

This chain joins TRBV28 and TRBJ1-3; D possibly corresponds to TRBD1 (6 bases). This CDR3 has 14 residues. The ends were cut back, 8 bases at V and 0 bases at J, with 11 bases in the middle. Germline V CDR1 and CDR2: MDHEN, SYDVKM. This CDR3 is CASDRGYSGNTIYF. The CDR3 DNA reads as TGTGCCAGCGATAGGGGGTACTCTGGAAACACCATATATTTT.

The V call is TRBV27, the J call TRBJ2-1, with 10 bases matching TRBD2. The CDR3 runs 18 residues. CDR1 is MNHEY, CDR2 SMNVEV, per germline (reference sequence). V was clipped by 6 bases and J by 4 bases; unmatched bases: 15. The CDR3 loop reads CASRPGVAGGSVYNEQFF. Here the CDR3 DNA reads TGTGCCAGCAGACCGGGGGTAGCGGGAGGATCAGTATACAATGAGCAGTTCTTC.

The sample holds one count of this clone. This chain connects TRBV5-6 to TRBJ2-1, with no clear D. V lost 0 bases to trimming and J lost 7 bases, with 8 bases between them. This CDR3 region has 13 residues. Germline V lookup: CDR1 SGHDT, CDR2 YYEEEE. For the CDR3, the DNA is TGTGCCAGCAGCTTGGTAGTTATGAATGAGCAGTTCTTC. Its translation is CASSLVVMNEQFF.

This clone was recorded once. The chain joins TRBV5-1 to TRBJ1-1, with a possible D match to TRBD1 (5 bases). The CDR3 consists of 15 residues. Per germline, CDR1 SGHRS and CDR2 YFSETQ. Trimming removed 0 bases from V and 3 bases from J, with 12 bases in between. CDR3 region: CASSLVRVGDTEAFF. Here the CDR3 DNA reads TGCGCCAGCAGCTTGGTCAGGGTCGGAGACACTGAAGCTTTCTTT.

The gene calls are TRBV3-1 (or the pseudogene TRBV3-2) and TRBJ2-2; D is ambiguous. Germline V CDR1 and CDR2: LGHDT, YNNKEL (reference sequence). This CDR3 is built from 14 residues. Trimming pared 0 bases from V and 4 bases from J, leaving 6 bases between. In DNA form, the CDR3 reads TGTGCCAGCAGCCAAGACCGGGTCACCGGGGAGCTGTTTTTT. This encodes CASSQDRVTGELFF.

V is TRBV11-2 and J is TRBJ2-6, with D maybe TRBD2 (5 bases). The CDR3 runs 14 residues. Germline-derived CDR1 and CDR2 are SGHAT and FQNNGV. Trimming left V 2 bases short and J 10 bases short, with 12 bases between. In DNA form, the CDR3 reads TGTGCCAGCAGCTTATGGAGGTACTCTAACGTCCTGACTTTC. Encoded protein: CASSLWRYSNVLTF.

V is TRBV6-6 and J is TRBJ2-7; D not certain. The germline V gene encodes CDR1 MNHNY and CDR2 SVGAGI (reference sequence). V was trimmed by 2 bases and J by 5 bases, leaving 13 bases between them. The CDR3 is made up of 14 amino acids. DNA of the CDR3: TGTGCCAGCAGTTACGCTGGGCCCTGGGACGAGCAGTACTTC. Amino acid sequence: CASSYAGPWDEQYF.

CDR3 loop: CASSQGSFSNYGYTF. In DNA form, the CDR3 reads TGCGCCAGCAGCCAAGGGAGTTTTTCTAACTATGGCTACACCTTC. The V and J genes are TRBV5-1 and TRBJ1-2; no clear D. The CDR3 is 15 amino acids. Looked up from germline, CDR1 is SGHRS and CDR2 is YFSETQ. V was trimmed by 4 bases and J by 0 bases, leaving 13 bases between them.

This chain joins TRBV28 and TRBJ2-1; D uncertain. V was shortened by 5 bases and J by 15 bases, with 20 bases between the two germline ends. This CDR3 comprises 13 residues. Germline V lookup: CDR1 MDHEN, CDR2 SYDVKM. In DNA form, the CDR3 reads TGTGCCAGCAGTATCGCGTTTTTGACTTCTCCGTTCTTC. Protein product: CASSIAFLTSPFF.

The chain is built from TRBV20-1 and TRBJ2-2; tentatively, D is TRBD1 (5 bases). Looked up from germline, CDR1 is DFQATT and CDR2 is SNEGSKA (reference sequence). The CDR3 sequence is 14 residues long. The V gene lost 3 bases and the J gene lost 0 bases, with 8 bases spanning the gap. CDR3 DNA: TGCAGTGCTAGTAGACAGACGAACACCGGGGAGCTGTTTTTT. Amino acid sequence: CSASRQTNTGELFF.

This clone has a handful of counts. The sample holds other DNA sequences that translate to the same CDR3. This rearrangement joins TRBV7-2 to TRBJ1-1; D gene uncertain. The germline V and J ends were trimmed by 2 bases and 1 base, with 5 bases remaining between them. The CDR3 is made up of 13 amino acids. The V gene's germline CDR1 is SGHTA and CDR2 FQGNSA. CDR3 bases: TGTGCCAGCAGCTTAACAGAGAACACTGAAGCTTTCTTT. Its protein is CASSLTENTEAFF. Supplemented by reference TRBV7-2 and TRBJ1-1, the full variable domain reads GAGVSQSPSNKVTEKGKDVELRCDPISGHTALYWYRQSLGQGLEFLIYFQGNSAPDKSGLPSDRFSAERTGGSVSTLTIQRTQQEDSAVYLCASSLTENTEAFFGQGTRLTVV.

CDR3 protein: CASSMQGQETQYF. The CDR3, as DNA: TGTGCCAGTAGTATGCAGGGCCAGGAGACCCAGTACTTC. This rearrangement joins TRBV19 to TRBJ2-5; TRBD1 is a possible D gene (5 bases). The CDR3 has 13 amino acids. V was cut by 3 bases and J by 5 bases, with 10 bases left in between. CDR1 and CDR2 (germline): LNHDA, SQIVND (reference sequence).

The count of this clone is one. The rearrangement links TRBV19 to TRBJ1-3; D might be TRBD1 (5 bases). CDR1 is LNHDA, CDR2 SQIVND, per germline (reference sequence). Trimming took 5 bases from V and 8 from J, leaving 13 bases between them. The CDR3 totals 13 residues. Here the CDR3 reads CASSAPGLDTIYF. The CDR3 DNA sequence: TGTGCCAGTAGTGCCCCAGGGTTGGACACCATATATTTT.

The V gene is TRBV5-1, the J gene TRBJ2-7, with 9 bases fitting TRBD1. The V segment lost 2 bases and the J segment 4 bases; nucleotides outside the gene matches: 10. The CDR3 covers 16 residues. Germline V CDR1 and CDR2: SGHRS, YFSETQ. This chain's CDR3 is CASSFLPTGGGYEQYF. DNA for the CDR3: TGCGCCAGCAGCTTCTTACCGACAGGGGGAGGGTACGAGCAGTACTTC.

This rearrangement joins TRBV6-1 to TRBJ1-4; D possibly corresponds to TRBD1 (6 bases). The CDR3 has 15 amino acids. Trimming left V 0 bases short and J 7 bases short, with 12 bases between. Germline V gene data show CDR1 as MNHNS and CDR2 as SASEGT. In nucleotides, the CDR3 is TGTGCCAGCAGTGAAGCGTCCAACAGGGCTGAAAAACTGTTTTTT. Translation: CASSEASNRAEKLFF.

This clone was seen a handful of times. V gene TRBV5-6 combines with J gene TRBJ2-6, with 9 bases fitting TRBD1. From germline, CDR1 is SGHDT and CDR2 YYEEEE. The CDR3 is made up of 18 amino acids. The V and J ends lost 2 bases and 0 bases, in that order; junction bases with no gene match: 6. CDR3 coding DNA: TGTGCCAGCAGCTTACCACAGGGGGCGATCTCTGGGGCCAACGTCCTGACTTTC. This sequence encodes CASSLPQGAISGANVLTF.

The J gene is TRBJ2-2, the V gene TRBV24-1; D remains unclear. Per the germline V gene, CDR1 is KGHDR and CDR2 is SFDVKD. The CDR3 is made up of 16 amino acids. V lost 1 base and J 1 base, leaving 9 bases between the germline ends. The CDR3 nucleotides read TGTGCCACCAGTGATTTCAGGCGCCTGAACACCGGGGAGCTGTTTTTT. Protein product: CATSDFRRLNTGELFF.

Only one count was recorded for this clone. The gene calls are TRBV2 and TRBJ2-5, with 12 bases lining up with TRBD2. V lost 1 base and J lost 5; bases outside the gene matches: 2. CDR1 is SNHLY and CDR2 is FYNNEI in the germline V gene. The CDR3 is 15 residues long. The CDR3 sequence is CASSEELAGGETQYF. The CDR3 DNA reads TGTGCCAGCAGTGAAGAACTAGCGGGAGGTGAGACCCAGTACTTC.

In its sample, this clone was seen a few times. The chain combines TRBV2 with TRBJ2-2; perhaps TRBD1 as D (6 bases). The germline V gene has CDR1 SNHLY and CDR2 FYNNEI. Deletions cut 5 bases from V and 5 bases from J, with 15 bases between. There are 15 residues in the CDR3. CDR3 bases: TGTGCCAGCAGTCCCAGGGGATCGCGTACCGGGGAGCTGTTTTTT. Translated: CASSPRGSRTGELFF.

V gene TRBV11-3 combines with J gene TRBJ2-1, with 14 bases that match TRBD2. V trimming: 5 bases; J trimming: 13 bases; junction bases outside the gene matches: 7. Germline V CDR1 and CDR2: SGHNT, YENEEA. The CDR3 length is 14 residues. DNA of the CDR3: TGTGCCAGCAGCCCACGGACTAGCGGGGGGCCACAGTTCTTC. Encoded protein: CASSPRTSGGPQFF. The complete variable domain, with remaining parts taken from reference TRBV11-3 and TRBJ2-1, reads EAGVVQSPRYKIIEKKQPVAFWCNPISGHNTLYWYLQNLGQGPELLIRYENEEAVDDSQLPKDRFSAERLKGVDSTLKIQPAELGDSAVYLCASSPRTSGGPQFFGPGTRLTVL.